Here is one T cell receptor (beta chain) with its context. This entry belongs to a study of blood T cell repertoires in COVID-19. Whole-study context: T cells, B-cell-depleted T cells, or PBMCs provided the cDNA or gDNA that served as material.

Per the authors' pipeline: For nucleated cells, counts were estimated from reference gene primer amplification. This table comes from immunoSEQ multiplex PCR, and its TCRdb copy is limited to in-frame clones, with some not included. That table gives V, J and clone size, and the DNA gave D and trimming. The sample has more than 200,000 clones; about 83% are singletons. The germline gives CDR1 MDHEN, CDR2 SYDVKM. This CDR3 comprises 11 residues. The V end was cut by 8 bases, the J end by 5 bases, with 4 bases between. Sequencing used peripheral blood. This clonotype was sampled from a woman aged 40 to 49 with active or convalescent COVID-19. This rearrangement joins TRBV28 to TRBJ2-6; no clear D. The CDR3 loop is CASGRANVLTF. CDR3 DNA sequence: TGTGCCAGCGGGCGGGCCAACGTCCTGACTTTC.